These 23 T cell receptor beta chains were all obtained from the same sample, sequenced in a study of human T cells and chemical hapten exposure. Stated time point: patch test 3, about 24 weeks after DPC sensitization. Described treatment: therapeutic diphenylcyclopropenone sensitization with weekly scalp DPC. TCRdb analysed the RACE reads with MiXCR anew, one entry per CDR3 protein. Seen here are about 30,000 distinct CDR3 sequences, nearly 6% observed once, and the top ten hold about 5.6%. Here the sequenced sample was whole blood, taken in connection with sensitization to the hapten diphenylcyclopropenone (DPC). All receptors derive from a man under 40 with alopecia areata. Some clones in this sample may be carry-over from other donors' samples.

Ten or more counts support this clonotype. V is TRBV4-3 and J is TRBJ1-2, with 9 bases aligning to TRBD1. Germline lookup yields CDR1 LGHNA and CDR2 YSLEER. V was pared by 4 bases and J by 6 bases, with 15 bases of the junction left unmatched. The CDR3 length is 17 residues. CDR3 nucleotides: TGCGCCAGCAGCCGATACCAAGAATCCAGACAGGGGGATGGCTACACCTTC. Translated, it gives CASSRYQESRQGDGYTF.

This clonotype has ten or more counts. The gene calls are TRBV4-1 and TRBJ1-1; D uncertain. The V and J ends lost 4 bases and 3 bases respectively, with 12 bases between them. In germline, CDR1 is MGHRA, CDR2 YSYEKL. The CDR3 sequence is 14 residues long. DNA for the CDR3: TGCGCCAGCAGCCCCGCCGTTGAAGACACTGAAGCTTTCTTT. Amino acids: CASSPAVEDTEAFF.

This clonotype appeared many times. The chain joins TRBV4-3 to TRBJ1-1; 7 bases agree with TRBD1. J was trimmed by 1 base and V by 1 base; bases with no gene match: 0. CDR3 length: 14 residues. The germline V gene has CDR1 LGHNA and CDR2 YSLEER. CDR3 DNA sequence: TGCGCCAGCAGCCAAGGGGACAGGAACACTGAAGCTTTCTTT. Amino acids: CASSQGDRNTEAFF.

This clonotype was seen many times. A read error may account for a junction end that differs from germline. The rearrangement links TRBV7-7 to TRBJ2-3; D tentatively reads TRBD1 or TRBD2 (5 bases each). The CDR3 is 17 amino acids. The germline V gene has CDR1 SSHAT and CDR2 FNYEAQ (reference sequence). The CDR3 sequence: CASSLGSGPSRTDTQYF. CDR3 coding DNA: TGTGCTAGCAGCTTAGGGTCGGGACCCTCTAGGACAGATACGCAGTATTTT.

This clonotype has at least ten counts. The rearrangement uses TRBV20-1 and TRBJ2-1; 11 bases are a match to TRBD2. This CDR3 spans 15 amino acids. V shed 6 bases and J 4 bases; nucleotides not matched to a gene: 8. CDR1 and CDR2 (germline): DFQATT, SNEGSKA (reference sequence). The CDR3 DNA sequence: TGCAGTGCCATAAGTACTAGCGGGAGTTACAATGAGCAGTTCTTC. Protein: CSAISTSGSYNEQFF.

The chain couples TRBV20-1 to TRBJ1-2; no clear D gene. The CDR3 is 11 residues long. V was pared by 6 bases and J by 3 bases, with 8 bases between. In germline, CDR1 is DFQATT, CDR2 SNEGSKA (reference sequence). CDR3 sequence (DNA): TGCAGTGCCGCGGCTTACTATGGCTACACCTTC. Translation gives CSAAAYYGYTF.

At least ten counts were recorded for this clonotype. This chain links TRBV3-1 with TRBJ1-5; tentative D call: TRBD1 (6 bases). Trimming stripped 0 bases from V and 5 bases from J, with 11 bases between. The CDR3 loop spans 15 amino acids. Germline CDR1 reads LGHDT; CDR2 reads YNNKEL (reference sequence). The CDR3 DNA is TGTGCCAGCAGCCAAGATGGCACAGGGCATCAGCCCCAGCATTTT. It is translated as CASSQDGTGHQPQHF.

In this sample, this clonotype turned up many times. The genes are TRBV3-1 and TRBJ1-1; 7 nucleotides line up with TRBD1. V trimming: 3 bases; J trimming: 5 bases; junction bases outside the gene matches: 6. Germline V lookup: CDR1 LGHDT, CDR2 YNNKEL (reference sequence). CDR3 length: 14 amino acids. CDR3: CASSQVGGVTEAFF. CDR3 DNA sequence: TGTGCCAGCAGCCAGGTAGGGGGCGTGACTGAAGCTTTCTTT.

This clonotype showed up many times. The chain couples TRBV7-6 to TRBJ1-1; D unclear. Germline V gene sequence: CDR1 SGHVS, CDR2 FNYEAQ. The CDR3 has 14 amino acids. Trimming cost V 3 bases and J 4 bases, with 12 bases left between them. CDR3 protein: CASSLKGLGTEAFF. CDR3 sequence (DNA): TGTGCCAGCAGCTTGAAAGGCTTAGGCACTGAAGCTTTCTTT. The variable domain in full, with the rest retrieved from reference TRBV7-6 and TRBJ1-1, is GAGVSQSPRYKVTKRGQDVALRCDPISGHVSLYWYRQALGQGPEFLTYFNYEAQQDKSGLPNDRFSAERPEGSISTLTIQRTEQRDSAMYRCASSLKGLGTEAFFGQGTRLTVV.

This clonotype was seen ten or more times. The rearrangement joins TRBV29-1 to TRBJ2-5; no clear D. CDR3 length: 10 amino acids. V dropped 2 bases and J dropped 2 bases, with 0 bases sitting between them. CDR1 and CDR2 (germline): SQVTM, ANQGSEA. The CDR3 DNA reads TGCAGCGTTGAACAAGAGACCCAGTACTTC. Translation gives CSVEQETQYF. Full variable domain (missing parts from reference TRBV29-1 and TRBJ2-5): SAVISQKPSRDICQRGTSLTIQCQVDSQVTMMFWYRQQPGQSLTLIATANQGSEATYESGFVIDKFPISRPNLTFSTLTVSNMSPEDSSIYLCSVEQETQYFGPGTRLLVL.

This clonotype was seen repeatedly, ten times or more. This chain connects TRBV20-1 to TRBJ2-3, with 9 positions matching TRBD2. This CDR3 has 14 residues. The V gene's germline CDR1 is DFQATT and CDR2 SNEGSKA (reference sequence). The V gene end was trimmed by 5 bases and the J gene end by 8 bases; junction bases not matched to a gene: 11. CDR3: CSAPLAGGPFTQYF. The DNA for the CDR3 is TGCAGTGCTCCCCTTGCGGGGGGGCCTTTTACGCAGTATTTT.

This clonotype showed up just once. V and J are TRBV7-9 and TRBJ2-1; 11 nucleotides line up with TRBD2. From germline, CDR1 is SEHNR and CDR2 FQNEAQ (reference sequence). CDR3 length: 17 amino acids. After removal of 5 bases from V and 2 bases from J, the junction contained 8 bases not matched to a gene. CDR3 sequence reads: CASSPRLAGMPYNEQFF. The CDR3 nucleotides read TGTGCCAGCAGCCCGCGACTAGCGGGGATGCCCTACAATGAGCAGTTCTTC.

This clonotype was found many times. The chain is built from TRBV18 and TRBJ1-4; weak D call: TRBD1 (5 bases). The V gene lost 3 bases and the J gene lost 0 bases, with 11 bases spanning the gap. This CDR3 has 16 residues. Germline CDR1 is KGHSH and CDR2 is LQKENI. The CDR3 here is CASSPGDSATNEKLFF. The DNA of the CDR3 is TGTGCCAGCTCACCGGGTGACAGTGCAACTAATGAAAAACTGTTTTTT. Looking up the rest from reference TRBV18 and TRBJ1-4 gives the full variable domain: NAGVMQNPRHLVRRRGQEARLRCSPMKGHSHVYWYRQLPEEGLKFMVYLQKENIIDESGMPKERFSAEFPKEGPSILRIQQVVRGDSAAYFCASSPGDSATNEKLFFGSGTQLSVL.

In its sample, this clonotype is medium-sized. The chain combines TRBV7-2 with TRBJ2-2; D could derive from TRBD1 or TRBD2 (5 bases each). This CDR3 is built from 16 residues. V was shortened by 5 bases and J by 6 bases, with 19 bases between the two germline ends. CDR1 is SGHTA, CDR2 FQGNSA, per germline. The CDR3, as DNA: TGTGCCAGCAGCACCGGGACGGGCCACGCCGCCGGGGAGCTGTTTTTT. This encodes CASSTGTGHAAGELFF.

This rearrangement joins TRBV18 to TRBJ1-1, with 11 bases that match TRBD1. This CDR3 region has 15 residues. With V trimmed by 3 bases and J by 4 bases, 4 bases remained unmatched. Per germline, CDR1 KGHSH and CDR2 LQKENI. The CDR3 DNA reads TGTGCCAGCTCACCGGGGACAGGGGGATTCACTGAAGCTTTCTTT. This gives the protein CASSPGTGGFTEAFF. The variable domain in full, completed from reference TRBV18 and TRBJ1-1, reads NAGVMQNPRHLVRRRGQEARLRCSPMKGHSHVYWYRQLPEEGLKFMVYLQKENIIDESGMPKERFSAEFPKEGPSILRIQQVVRGDSAAYFCASSPGTGGFTEAFFGQGTRLTVV.

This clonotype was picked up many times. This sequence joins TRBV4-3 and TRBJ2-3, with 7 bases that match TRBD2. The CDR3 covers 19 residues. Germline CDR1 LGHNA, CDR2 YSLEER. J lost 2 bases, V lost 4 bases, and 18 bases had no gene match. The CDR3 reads CASSREKSGTTWDTDTQYF. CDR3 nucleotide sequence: TGCGCCAGCAGCCGAGAGAAGAGCGGGACGACTTGGGACACAGATACGCAGTATTTT.

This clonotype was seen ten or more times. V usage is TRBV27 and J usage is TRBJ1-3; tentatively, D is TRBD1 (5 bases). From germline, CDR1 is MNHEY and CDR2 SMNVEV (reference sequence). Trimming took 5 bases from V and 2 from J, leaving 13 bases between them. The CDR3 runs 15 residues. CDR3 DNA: TGTGCCAGCAGTCCGACCAGGGCCGCTGGAAACACCATATATTTT. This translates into CASSPTRAAGNTIYF.

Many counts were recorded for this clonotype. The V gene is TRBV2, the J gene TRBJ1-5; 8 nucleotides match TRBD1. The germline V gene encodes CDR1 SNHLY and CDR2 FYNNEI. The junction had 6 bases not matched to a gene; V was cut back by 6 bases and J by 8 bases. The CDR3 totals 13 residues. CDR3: CASRGDRQKPQHF. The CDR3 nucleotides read TGTGCCAGCAGGGGGGACAGGCAAAAGCCCCAGCATTTT.

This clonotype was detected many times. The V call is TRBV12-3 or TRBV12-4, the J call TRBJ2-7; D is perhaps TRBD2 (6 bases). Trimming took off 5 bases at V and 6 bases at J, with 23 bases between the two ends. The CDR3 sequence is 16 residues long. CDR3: CASSPLRTGELGEQYF. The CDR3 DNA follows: TGTGCCAGCAGTCCCCTCAGGACGGGGGAGCTGGGCGAGCAGTACTTC.

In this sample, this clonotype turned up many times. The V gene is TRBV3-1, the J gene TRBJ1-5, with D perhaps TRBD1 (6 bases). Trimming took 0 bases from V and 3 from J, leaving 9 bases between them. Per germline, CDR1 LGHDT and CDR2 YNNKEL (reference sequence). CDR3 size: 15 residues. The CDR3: CASSQDRQANQPQHF. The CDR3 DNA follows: TGTGCCAGCAGCCAAGACCGACAGGCCAATCAGCCCCAGCATTTT. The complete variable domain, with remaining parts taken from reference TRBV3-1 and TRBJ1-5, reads DTAVSQTPKYLVTQMGNDKSIKCEQNLGHDTMYWYKQDSKKFLKIMFSYNNKELIINETVPNRFSPKSPDKAHLNLHINSLELGDSAVYFCASSQDRQANQPQHFGDGTRLSIL.

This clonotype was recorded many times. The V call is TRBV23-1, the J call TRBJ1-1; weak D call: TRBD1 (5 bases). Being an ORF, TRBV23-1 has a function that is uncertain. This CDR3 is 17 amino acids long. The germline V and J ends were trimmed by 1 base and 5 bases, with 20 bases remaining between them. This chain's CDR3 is CASSQYKPGKRRTEAFF. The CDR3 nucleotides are TGCGCCAGCAGTCAATATAAGCCAGGGAAAAGACGGACTGAAGCTTTCTTT.

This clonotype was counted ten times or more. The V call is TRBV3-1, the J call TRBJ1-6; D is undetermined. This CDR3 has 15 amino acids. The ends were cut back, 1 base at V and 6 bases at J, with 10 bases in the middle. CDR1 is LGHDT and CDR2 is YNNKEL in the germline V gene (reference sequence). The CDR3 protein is CASSQGTAFNSPLHF. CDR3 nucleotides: TGTGCCAGCAGCCAAGGTACAGCTTTTAATTCACCCCTCCACTTT.

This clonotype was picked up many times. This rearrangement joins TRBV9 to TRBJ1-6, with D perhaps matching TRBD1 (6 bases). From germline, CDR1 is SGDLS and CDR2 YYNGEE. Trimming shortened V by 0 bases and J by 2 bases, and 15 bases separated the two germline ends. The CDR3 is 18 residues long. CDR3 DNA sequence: TGTGCCAGCAGCGTAGATCGCGGGGACAACGCCTATAATTCACCCCTCCACTTT. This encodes CASSVDRGDNAYNSPLHF.